This T cell receptor (beta chain) originates from a study of CD8 T cells in ankylosing spondylitis. Study-wide results and limits: A TCR beta motif of roughly 8 highly homologous variants seemed to mark ankylosing spondylitis blood. Significant enrichment of disease-linked clones was reportedly seen in matched ankylosing spondylitis synovial fluid.

Making the TCR beta libraries involved quantitative 5'-RACE with molecular barcodes. TCRdb independently ran MiXCR on the 5' RACE reads; one entry per CDR3 protein. The sample lists a few hundred thousand distinct CDR3 sequences, under 25% occurring once. The CDR3 loop spans 12 amino acids. V shed 2 bases and J shed 6 bases, with 5 bases lying between them. The germline gives CDR1 LNHDA, CDR2 SQIVND (reference sequence). A word on this clonotype: Its antigen is as yet unknown.

This sequence joins TRBV19 and TRBJ2-1; D call uncertain. Sequencing was carried out using blood, either unsorted or a sorted T cell fraction (not recorded which). This sequence was found in a male donor with ankylosing spondylitis. Written as DNA, the CDR3 is TGTGCCAGTAGTATATTCCCCAATGAGCAGTTCTTC. Translated: CASSIFPNEQFF.